Included here is one TCR beta chain sequence, with context. The CDR3 has 14 residues. Deletions cut 0 bases from V and 5 bases from J, with 10 bases between. The germline V gene encodes CDR1 MNHEY and CDR2 SVGAGI. The data were taken from a study of blood T cell repertoires in COVID-19. On the study more broadly: Acute-phase and convalescent COVID-19 samples originated in the United States, Italy and Spain. PBMCs, B-cell-depleted T cells, or T cells were the source of the cDNA or gDNA that made up the material.

As originally analysed: Nucleated cell counts were estimated from reference gene primer amplification. The data were produced by immunoSEQ multiplex PCR, yet TCRdb's version contains in-frame clones alone and is incomplete. Clonal size and the V and J genes are those of that table, whereas D and trimming came from the DNA. The repertoire holds tens of thousands of clones, 92% seen once, with 12% in the top ten. This rearrangement joins TRBV6-5 to TRBJ1-2; maybe TRBD1 (5 bases). This receptor was obtained from a human donor in a cohort sampled during active COVID-19. The sequencing sample was made of peripheral blood. The CDR3 coding sequence is TGTGCCAGCAGTTACTCGGGGCAGGCTTATGGCTACACCTTC. Translated, it gives CASSYSGQAYGYTF.